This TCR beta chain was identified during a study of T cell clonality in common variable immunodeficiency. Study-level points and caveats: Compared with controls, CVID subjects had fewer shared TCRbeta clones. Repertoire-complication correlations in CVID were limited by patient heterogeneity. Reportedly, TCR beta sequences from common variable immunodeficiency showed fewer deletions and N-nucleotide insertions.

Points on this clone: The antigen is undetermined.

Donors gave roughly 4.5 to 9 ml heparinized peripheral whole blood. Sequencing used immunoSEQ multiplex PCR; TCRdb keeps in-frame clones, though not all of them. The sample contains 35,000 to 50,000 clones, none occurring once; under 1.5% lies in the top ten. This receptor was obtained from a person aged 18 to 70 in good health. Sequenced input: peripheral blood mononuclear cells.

The CDR3 region is CSARDRRGNTEAFF. CDR3 DNA (partial): TGCAGTGCTAGAGATCGCAGGGGGAACACTGAA. The chain combines TRBV20-1 with TRBJ1-1, with a weak D call TRBD1 (6 bases). The read finishes 3 residues shy of the CDR3 end, and the germline J gene is used to complete it. The CDR3 has 14 residues. CDR1 is DFQATT and CDR2 is SNEGSKA in the germline V gene (reference sequence). Trimming took off 0 bases at V and 1 base at J, with 9 bases between the two ends.